This T cell receptor beta chain was sequenced for a study of T cells in Graves' hyperthyroidism and ophthalmopathy. Overall study results and limits: Blood samples included most of the expanded thyroid clonotypes exceeding 0.001.

Template material for amplifying TCR beta CDR3 regions consisted of RNA transcripts. HTBI primers were employed in a first-round RT-PCR of the TCR CDR3. TCRdb reanalysed the multiplex PCR reads using MiXCR and keeps one entry per CDR3 protein. The sample shows 350,000 or so distinct CDR3 sequences, about 20% of them seen only once. This clonotype was seen a handful of times. The antigen remains unidentified. The CDR3 contains 14 residues. The V end lost 0 bases, the J end lost 9 bases, and 18 bases lay between the germline ends. The germline gives CDR1 GTSNPN, CDR2 SVGIG (reference sequence). The source of this sequence is a woman aged 45-65 years with Graves' hyperthyroidism. This chain uses TRBV30 with TRBJ2-7; D possibly corresponds to TRBD2 (5 bases). Source material: blood. The CDR3 region has the DNA TGTGCCTGGAGTGTCGGAGGAGCTACGATGGGGCAGTACTTC. Protein sequence: CAWSVGGATMGQYF.